The 25 T cell receptor beta chains below were found in one sample sequenced in a study of blood T cells in healthy people across ages. Sample-barcoded 5' priming and a J-beta primer mix drove a second PCR of about 6 to 12 cycles. TCRdb redid the calling of the 5' RACE reads with MiXCR, one entry per CDR3 protein. The profile shows hundreds of thousands of distinct CDR3 sequences, roughly 64% of them singletons. The sequenced sample consisted of blood. The receptors come from a man aged 30 to 45 in good health.

The chain has TRBV9 and TRBJ1-1; D remains unclear. Trimming removed 0 bases from V and 1 base from J, with 4 bases in between. The CDR3 has 13 residues. Germline V gene lookup returns CDR1 SGDLS and CDR2 YYNGEE. DNA for the CDR3: TGTGCCAGCAGCGTAGGTTCGAACACTGAAGCTTTCTTT. Translated, it gives CASSVGSNTEAFF. The variable domain in full, completed from reference TRBV9 and TRBJ1-1, reads DSGVTQTPKHLITATGQRVTLRCSPRSGDLSVYWYQQSLDQGLQFLIQYYNGEERAKGNILERFSAQQFPDLHSELNLSSLELGDSALYFCASSVGSNTEAFFGQGTRLTVV.

This chain joins TRBV7-3 and TRBJ2-4; 7 bases match TRBD2. Germline V lookup: CDR1 SGHTA, CDR2 FQGTGA. The junction had 18 bases not matched to a gene; V was cut back by 1 base and J by 0 bases. The CDR3 is 21 amino acids. The CDR3 here is CASSLKMRRTSGVIAKNIQYF. The DNA of the CDR3 is TGTGCCAGCAGCTTAAAAATGCGTCGGACCAGCGGGGTTATAGCCAAAAACATTCAGTACTTC.

CDR3 in DNA: TGTGCCAGCAGCCTACCTGGAGGAGGCGACTATGGCTACACCTTC. Encoded protein: CASSLPGGGDYGYTF. The genes are TRBV11-1 and TRBJ1-2; D remains unclear. Germline V lookup: CDR1 SGHAT, CDR2 FQDESV (reference sequence). The CDR3 spans 15 residues. V lost 5 bases and J 3 bases, leaving 16 bases between the germline ends.

The gene calls are TRBV19 and TRBJ2-1; possibly TRBD2 for D (5 bases). The CDR3 is 15 amino acids. From germline, CDR1 is LNHDA and CDR2 SQIVND (reference sequence). Trimming took off 9 bases at V and 3 bases at J, with 18 bases between the two ends. The CDR3: CARVAPNGVYNEQFF. CDR3 bases: TGTGCCAGAGTCGCGCCTAACGGGGTCTACAATGAGCAGTTCTTC. Full variable domain (outside the CDR3, taken from reference TRBV19 and TRBJ2-1): DGGITQSPKYLFRKEGQNVTLSCEQNLNHDAMYWYRQDPGQGLRLIYYSQIVNDFQKGDIAEGYSVSREKKESFPLTVTSAQKNPTAFYLCARVAPNGVYNEQFFGPGTRLTVL.

The chain combines TRBV20-1 with TRBJ2-7; 7 nucleotides agree with TRBD2. The germline V gene encodes CDR1 DFQATT and CDR2 SNEGSKA (reference sequence). The CDR3 contains 13 residues. V gave up 1 base and J gave up 4 bases; unmatched junction bases: 4. The DNA for the CDR3 is TGCAGTGCTAGAGGGGGGGGTGAGTACGAGCAGTACTTC. Its protein is CSARGGGEYEQYF.

The chain is built from TRBV14 and TRBJ2-1; 8 bases are shared with TRBD2. Trimming at V came to 3 bases and at J to 9 bases, leaving 7 bases not matched to a gene. The CDR3 loop spans 14 amino acids. Germline CDR1 SGHDN, CDR2 FVKESK. CDR3 nucleotide sequence: TGTGCCAGCAGCCAGTTAAGCGGGAGAGGTGAGCAGTTCTTC. Protein product: CASSQLSGRGEQFF.

The chain carries TRBV30 and TRBJ1-4, with D possibly matching TRBD1 (6 bases). CDR1 is GTSNPN, CDR2 SVGIG, per germline (reference sequence). V was cut by 2 bases and J by 8 bases, with 21 bases left in between. The CDR3 runs 16 residues. The CDR3, as DNA: TGTGCCTGGAGTCCTGAAAGGGGGACATGGGACGAAAAACTGTTTTTT. Translating gives CAWSPERGTWDEKLFF.

Here the CDR3 DNA reads TGTGCCAGCAGCATCCCACGGGACCCACGGGGAGAGACCCAGTACTTC. Translation gives CASSIPRDPRGETQYF. The chain is built from TRBV5-8 and TRBJ2-7; D assignment may be TRBD1 or TRBD2 (5 bases each). The DNA end is more similar to TRBJ2-5, so the J call may be wrong. This CDR3 has 16 residues. CDR1 and CDR2 from the germline V gene are SGHTS and YDEGEE.

The rearrangement uses TRBV20-1 and TRBJ2-7, with 7 bases aligning to TRBD1. V trimming: 5 bases; J trimming: 3 bases; junction bases outside the gene matches: 7. CDR3 length equals 13 residues. Looked up from germline, CDR1 is DFQATT and CDR2 is SNEGSKA (reference sequence). The CDR3 spells CSAESGQDYEQYF. The CDR3 DNA is TGCAGTGCTGAATCTGGACAGGACTACGAGCAGTACTTC.

This clonotype has a handful of counts. The chain combines TRBV20-1 with TRBJ2-5, with D unclear. V lost 5 bases and J lost 4, with 20 bases in between. The CDR3 sequence is 15 residues long. CDR1 and CDR2 from the germline V gene are DFQATT and SNEGSKA (reference sequence). The CDR3: CSAYSAGGPSETQYF. The CDR3 nucleotides read TGCAGTGCTTATTCCGCCGGTGGGCCCTCAGAGACCCAGTACTTC.

The rearrangement links TRBV5-1 to TRBJ2-7, with 8 nucleotides matching TRBD1. The CDR3 sequence is 14 residues long. Germline V CDR1 and CDR2: SGHRS, YFSETQ. V dropped 2 bases and J dropped 7; count of bases not matched to a gene: 8. In nucleotides, the CDR3 is TGCGCCAGCAGCTTTCTGGACAGGGCAGGGGAGCAGTACTTC. This sequence encodes CASSFLDRAGEQYF.

This clonotype was detected once. The chain has TRBV7-2 and TRBJ2-5; maybe TRBD1 (5 bases). The J call may be wrong; the DNA end is better matched by TRBJ2-7. This CDR3 is 15 amino acids long. Looked up from germline, CDR1 is SGHTA and CDR2 is FQGNSA. CDR3 amino acids: CASSLWGQRVHEQYF. CDR3 DNA: TGTGCCAGCAGCTTATGGGGCCAAAGGGTCCACGAGCAGTACTTC.

This clonotype was observed a single time. The chain is built from TRBV29-1 and TRBJ2-3; no clear D gene. The ends were cut back, 4 bases at V and 4 bases at J, with 9 bases in the middle. The CDR3 extends over 12 amino acids. From germline, CDR1 is SQVTM and CDR2 ANQGSEA. CDR3 protein: CSVVPEADTQYF. CDR3 nucleotide sequence: TGCAGCGTTGTACCCGAGGCAGATACGCAGTATTTT.

This sequence joins TRBV29-1 and TRBJ2-7; no clear D. The CDR3 spans 10 residues. Per germline, CDR1 SQVTM and CDR2 ANQGSEA. V was shortened by 5 bases and J by 6 bases, with 8 bases between the two germline ends. CDR3 residues: CSVSDAEQYF. CDR3 nucleotide sequence: TGCAGCGTTTCGGATGCCGAGCAGTACTTC.

The genes are TRBV7-2 and TRBJ1-2, with D unresolved. The V end was cut by 2 bases, the J end by 0 bases, with 10 bases between. Germline V gene data show CDR1 as SGHTA and CDR2 as FQGNSA. The CDR3 covers 15 residues. The CDR3 sequence: CASSLSVSANYGYTF. CDR3 coding DNA: TGTGCCAGCAGCTTATCAGTTTCTGCTAACTATGGCTACACCTTC.

The chain recombines TRBV7-9 with TRBJ1-2; 7 positions agree with TRBD1. Germline values: CDR1 SEHNR, CDR2 FQNEAQ (reference sequence). V shed 1 base and J 4 bases; nucleotides not matched to a gene: 9. The CDR3 has 16 residues. DNA of the CDR3: TGTGCCAGCAGCTTAGGTCAAGTAACAGGGGCCTATGGCTACACCTTC. Its protein is CASSLGQVTGAYGYTF.

The V gene is TRBV13, the J gene TRBJ1-4, with 9 nucleotides matching TRBD1. The CDR3 is 13 residues long. Per germline, CDR1 PRHDT and CDR2 FYEKMQ (reference sequence). The trim removed 0 bases at V and 14 bases at J, leaving 4 bases unmatched. The CDR3, as DNA: TGTGCCAGCAGCTTAGGCCTAACAGGGGGCCTGTTTTTT. It translates to CASSLGLTGGLFF.

The genes are TRBV7-9 and TRBJ2-7, with D unresolved. Germline V lookup: CDR1 SEHNR, CDR2 FQNEAQ (reference sequence). Trimming removed 5 bases from V and 5 bases from J, with 13 bases in between. The CDR3 is made up of 13 amino acids. This CDR3 reads CASSETSIHEQYF. The CDR3 nucleotides are TGTGCCAGCAGCGAGACCTCTATCCACGAGCAGTACTTC.

The genes are TRBV7-9 and TRBJ2-5, with D perhaps matching TRBD1 (5 bases). The germline V and J ends were trimmed by 5 bases and 5 bases, with 18 bases remaining between them. The CDR3 totals 15 residues. The germline V gene has CDR1 SEHNR and CDR2 FQNEAQ (reference sequence). The CDR3, as DNA: TGTGCCAGCAGCCCGACAGACTGGTTTTGGGAGACCCAGTACTTC. Encoded protein: CASSPTDWFWETQYF.

The chain is built from TRBV7-8 and TRBJ2-7; the D gene is possibly TRBD1 (7 bases). The germline CDR1 and CDR2 sequences are SGHVS and FQNEAQ. The V end lost 1 base, the J end lost 0 bases, and 16 bases lay between the germline ends. The CDR3 extends over 17 amino acids. This CDR3 is CASSLVGGDSVSYEQYF. The CDR3 region has the DNA TGTGCCAGCAGCTTAGTCGGAGGGGACAGCGTCTCCTACGAGCAGTACTTC.

V is TRBV6-1 and J is TRBJ2-5; D call uncertain. V was trimmed by 5 bases and J by 4 bases, leaving 8 bases between them. CDR3 length: 12 residues. Germline lookup yields CDR1 MNHNS and CDR2 SASEGT. The CDR3 loop reads CASSNLRETQYF. In DNA form, the CDR3 reads TGTGCCAGCAGTAACCTCAGAGAGACCCAGTACTTC.

Here the CDR3 DNA reads TGTGCCAGCAGCCCGTTCGGGAGGACCAATGAGCAGTTCTTC. Its protein is CASSPFGRTNEQFF. The gene calls are TRBV14 and TRBJ2-1, with 7 bases lining up with TRBD2. The CDR3 consists of 14 residues. V lost 4 bases and J lost 6; bases outside the gene matches: 6. The germline V gene encodes CDR1 SGHDN and CDR2 FVKESK.

The DNA for the CDR3 is TGTGCCAGCAGCCCTGGTGCTCCGCTAGCAGGGTCCTACGAGCAGTACTTC. Amino acids: CASSPGAPLAGSYEQYF. This chain links TRBV6-1 with TRBJ2-7, with D perhaps assigned TRBD1 or TRBD2 (5 bases each). The CDR3 is 17 amino acids. Germline V gene sequence: CDR1 MNHNS, CDR2 SASEGT. The V end was cut by 6 bases, the J end by 1 base, with 22 bases between.

There are a few counts of this clonotype. This chain connects TRBV6-2 or TRBV6-3 to TRBJ2-7; no reliable D call. The length of the CDR3 is 11 residues. Trimming cost V 8 bases and J 3 bases, with 8 bases left between them. Germline loops: CDR1 MNHEY, CDR2 SVGEGT. This CDR3 is CASWSDYEQYF. The CDR3, as DNA: TGTGCCAGCTGGTCTGACTACGAGCAGTACTTC.

V gene TRBV20-1 combines with J gene TRBJ1-6, with D possibly matching TRBD1 (5 bases). The germline V gene encodes CDR1 DFQATT and CDR2 SNEGSKA (reference sequence). This CDR3 has 14 residues. Trimming took off 3 bases at V and 14 bases at J, with 20 bases between the two ends. The CDR3 DNA reads as TGCAGTGCTAGGGGCCCGGGGGGACTCTATTCCCTCCACTTT. Protein sequence: CSARGPGGLYSLHF.